The rows below give T cell receptor beta chains drawn from one sample of a study of control samples from healthy donors and cancer patients. Some clones are missing from TCRdb's copy, which holds only in-frame ones; the method was immunoSEQ multiplex PCR. The sample includes around 180,000 clones, 80% to 90% of them seen just once. The specimen was blood. The receptors stem from a woman aged 25 to 39 in good health. CDR3s include the opening cysteine and the closing phenylalanine or tryptophan. D genes are given only for firm matches. Rows may omit the clone size; those that give it use once, few, many or a size class.

size: NA
V: TRBV7-9
D: TRBD1
J: TRBJ2-5
DNA: TGTGCCAGCAGCTTGGGACAGCTCCAAGAGACCCAGTACTTC
CDR3: CASSLGQLQETQYF

size: NA
V: TRBV19
D: NA
J: TRBJ2-1
DNA: TGTGCCAGTAGTCCACCTCCAAGCGGCTATGGGAATGAGCAGTTCTTC
CDR3: CASSPPPSGYGNEQFF

size: NA
V: TRBV23-1
D: TRBD1
J: TRBJ1-2
DNA: TGCGCCAGCAGTCAATCTCGCCCGGGACAGGGTTGTAGCTATGGCTACACCTTC
CDR3: CASSQSRPGQGCSYGYTF

size: NA
V: TRBV20-1
D: NA
J: TRBJ2-4
DNA: TGCAGTGCGTACCTAACCGATTTTCAGTACTTC
CDR3: CSAYLTDFQYF

size: NA
V: TRBV19
D: NA
J: TRBJ1-5
DNA: TGTGCCAGCTCCGGGACGTACAATCAGCCCCAGCATTTT
CDR3: CASSGTYNQPQHF

size: NA
V: TRBV2
D: TRBD1
J: TRBJ1-6
DNA: TGTGCCAGCAGTGTGGGGACAGGTCTCTCAGGGTCACCCCTCCACTTT
CDR3: CASSVGTGLSGSPLHF

size: NA
V: TRBV19
D: NA
J: TRBJ2-6
DNA: TGTGCCAGTAGTCCGAAGGACCTGGGAACCAACGTCCTGACTTTC
CDR3: CASSPKDLGTNVLTF

size: NA
V: TRBV5-3
D: NA
J: TRBJ2-3
DNA: TGTGCCAGAAGCTTCAGGGGCACAGATACGCAGTATTTT
CDR3: CARSFRGTDTQYF

size: NA
V: TRBV6-5
D: TRBD2
J: TRBJ2-1
DNA: TGTGCCAGCAGTTATTTTGGCGGGAGAAGTAATGAGCAGTTCTTC
CDR3: CASSYFGGRSNEQFF

size: NA
V: TRBV7-2
D: TRBD1
J: TRBJ2-5
DNA: TGTGCCAGCAGCTTCGGGACAGGGCTCGAGACCCAGTACTTC
CDR3: CASSFGTGLETQYF

size: NA
V: TRBV28
D: NA
J: TRBJ1-5
DNA: TGTGCCAGCAGTTTTGGGGGCACAGGATATCAGCCCCAGCATTTT
CDR3: CASSFGGTGYQPQHF

size: few
V: TRBV7-9
D: TRBD1
J: TRBJ2-7
DNA: TGTGCCAGCAGCCAAGGGACAGGGGGCTACGAGCAGTACTTC
CDR3: CASSQGTGGYEQYF

size: NA
V: TRBV7-9
D: NA
J: TRBJ2-7
DNA: TGTGCCAGCAGCTCCATTGGGGACGAGCAGTACTTC
CDR3: CASSSIGDEQYF

size: NA
V: TRBV6-5
D: NA
J: TRBJ1-5
DNA: TGTGCCAGCTTCGGGGGGGCCCGCAATCAGCCCCAGCATTTT
CDR3: CASFGGARNQPQHF

size: NA
V: TRBV6-5
D: TRBD1
J: TRBJ1-2
DNA: TGTGCCAGCGCGGGCAGGGGGACGAGTAACTATGGCTACACCTTC
CDR3: CASAGRGTSNYGYTF

size: NA
V: TRBV11-3
D: TRBD2
J: TRBJ2-2
DNA: TGTGCCAGCAGCTTAGGTAGCGGGACGAACACCGGGGAGCTGTTTTTT
CDR3: CASSLGSGTNTGELFF

size: NA
V: TRBV7-2
D: NA
J: TRBJ1-2
DNA: TGTGCCAGCAGCTCTCGGGACACTTACTTCCCCCAGGATGGCTACACCTTC
CDR3: CASSSRDTYFPQDGYTF

size: NA
V: TRBV10-3
D: TRBD1
J: TRBJ1-5
DNA: TGTGCCATCAGGGGGACAGGGGAGCAGCCCCAGCATTTT
CDR3: CAIRGTGEQPQHF

size: few
V: TRBV5-1
D: NA
J: TRBJ2-7
DNA: TGCGCCAGCAATCTGGGAGGGACAAATACCTACGAGCAGTACTTC
CDR3: CASNLGGTNTYEQYF

size: once
V: TRBV9
D: NA
J: TRBJ1-1
DNA: TGTGCCAGCAGCGGAGCCCCGGGCGGGGGAGGGTACACTGAAGCTTTCTTT
CDR3: CASSGAPGGGGYTEAFF

size: NA
V: TRBV5-6
D: NA
J: TRBJ2-1
DNA: TGTGCCAGCAGCTTGGTTAGGCAGAACAATGAGCAGTTCTTC
CDR3: CASSLVRQNNEQFF

size: few
V: TRBV5-1
D: NA
J: TRBJ1-2
DNA: TGCGCCAGCAGCTCCCGGGGGGGGGCTGATGGCTACACCTTC
CDR3: CASSSRGGADGYTF

size: NA
V: TRBV24-1
D: NA
J: TRBJ2-1
DNA: TGTGCCACCAGTGGGACCATTAATCTTGAGCAGTTCTTC
CDR3: CATSGTINLEQFF

size: NA
V: TRBV5-1
D: NA
J: TRBJ2-2
DNA: TGCGCCAGCAGTCGGAACACCGGGGAGCTGTTTTTT
CDR3: CASSRNTGELFF

size: few
V: TRBV24-1
D: NA
J: TRBJ2-2
DNA: TGTGCCACCAGTGATGGGTTAGGAGCTAACACCGGGGAGCTGTTTTTT
CDR3: CATSDGLGANTGELFF

size: once
V: TRBV28
D: NA
J: TRBJ1-1
DNA: TGTGCCAGCAGTTTAATGGGGGACACTGAAGCTTTCTTT
CDR3: CASSLMGDTEAFF

size: NA
V: TRBV7-9
D: NA
J: TRBJ2-5
DNA: TGTGCCAGCAGCTCCCCCAGGGTGGGGGGTAACCAAGAGACCCAGTACTTC
CDR3: CASSSPRVGGNQETQYF

size: few
V: TRBV4-2
D: NA
J: TRBJ1-1
DNA: TGTGCCAGCAGCCAAGAGACGGTGAACACTGAAGCTTTCTTT
CDR3: CASSQETVNTEAFF

size: NA
V: TRBV5-6
D: NA
J: TRBJ2-1
DNA: TGTGCCAGCAGCTTGGGGGTTAGTGATGAGCAGTTCTTC
CDR3: CASSLGVSDEQFF

size: NA
V: TRBV6-5
D: NA
J: TRBJ1-5
DNA: TGTGCCAGCAGTTCCTCGTGGGGCGCGGGACAGCCCCAGCATTTT
CDR3: CASSSSWGAGQPQHF

size: NA
V: TRBV6-4
D: TRBD1
J: TRBJ1-2
DNA: TGTGCCAGCAGTCCCAGGGGGACTCAAACTAACTATGGCTACACCTTC
CDR3: CASSPRGTQTNYGYTF

size: NA
V: TRBV20-1
D: NA
J: TRBJ1-1
DNA: TGCAGTGCTAGTGGTAACACTGAAGCTTTCTTT
CDR3: CSASGNTEAFF

size: NA
V: TRBV27
D: NA
J: TRBJ1-4
DNA: TGTGCCAGCAGTTCCCGGGAGACGGAACCAACTAATGAAAAACTGTTTTTT
CDR3: CASSSRETEPTNEKLFF

size: NA
V: TRBV2
D: NA
J: TRBJ1-2
DNA: TGTGCCAGCAGCGCTGCTGGTTTTTCTGGGGGTGATGGCTACACCTTC
CDR3: CASSAAGFSGGDGYTF

size: few
V: TRBV19
D: NA
J: TRBJ1-1
DNA: TGTGCCAGTAGTACCACTTCCGAAGCTTTCTTT
CDR3: CASSTTSEAFF

size: NA
V: TRBV23-1
D: TRBD1
J: TRBJ1-1
DNA: TGCGCCAGCAGTCAAAGTACCCAGGGGGCGGTGAACACTGAAGCTTTCTTT
CDR3: CASSQSTQGAVNTEAFF

size: NA
V: TRBV6-5
D: NA
J: TRBJ1-1
DNA: TGTGCCAGCAGGCCGATTGGGCGTAACACTGAAGCTTTCTTT
CDR3: CASRPIGRNTEAFF

size: NA
V: TRBV7-9
D: NA
J: TRBJ1-2
DNA: TGTGCCAGCAGCCAGGACGGTCCCTATGGCTACACCTTC
CDR3: CASSQDGPYGYTF

size: NA
V: TRBV6-5
D: TRBD1
J: TRBJ1-6
DNA: TGTGCCAGCAGTTATTCCCGACAGGGGAATTCACCCCTCCACTTT
CDR3: CASSYSRQGNSPLHF

size: NA
V: TRBV5-5
D: NA
J: TRBJ1-2
DNA: TGTGCCAGCAGCTTGGGCATAAACTACACCTTC
CDR3: CASSLGINYTF

size: NA
V: TRBV10-2
D: TRBD1
J: TRBJ1-4
DNA: TGCGCCAGCAGTGAAACGGACAGGGGACTGTTTTTT
CDR3: CASSETDRGLFF

size: NA
V: TRBV11-2
D: TRBD1
J: TRBJ2-5
DNA: TGTGCCAGCAGTCGACCGCAGAGAACAGGGGAAGAGACCCAGTACTTC
CDR3: CASSRPQRTGEETQYF

size: NA
V: TRBV5-1
D: NA
J: TRBJ2-3
DNA: TGCGCCAGCAGCTTGCCCATCAGGGGCCCGAGCACAGATACGCAGTATTTT
CDR3: CASSLPIRGPSTDTQYF

size: once
V: TRBV19
D: TRBD2
J: TRBJ2-6
DNA: TGTGCCAGTGCTATAGCGGGTCCCTTCTCTGGGGCCAACGTCCTGACTTTC
CDR3: CASAIAGPFSGANVLTF

size: NA
V: TRBV4-1
D: NA
J: TRBJ1-4
DNA: TGCGCCAGCAGCTCACTCACAACTAATGAAAAACTGTTTTTT
CDR3: CASSSLTTNEKLFF

size: few
V: TRBV5-1
D: NA
J: TRBJ1-5
DNA: TGCGCCAGCAGCTTGGCGGGGGACCAGCCCCAGCATTTT
CDR3: CASSLAGDQPQHF

size: NA
V: TRBV6-4
D: NA
J: TRBJ1-1
DNA: TGTGCCGGAATATCGGGGCACCGAGGCAACACTGAAGCTTTCTTT
CDR3: CAGISGHRGNTEAFF

size: once
V: TRBV9
D: NA
J: TRBJ1-1
DNA: TGTGCCAGCAGCGACTCGCCCACTGAAGCTTTCTTT
CDR3: CASSDSPTEAFF

size: NA
V: TRBV5-1
D: TRBD1
J: TRBJ2-1
DNA: TGCGCCAGCAGCTCGACAGGGGAGTCCTACAATGAGCAGTTCTTC
CDR3: CASSSTGESYNEQFF

size: NA
V: TRBV5-1
D: TRBD1
J: TRBJ1-1
DNA: TGCGCCAGCAAGGGGGACAGGGGGCCGGGTGAAGCTTTCTTT
CDR3: CASKGDRGPGEAFF

size: NA
V: TRBV6-2/TRBV6-3
D: TRBD1
J: TRBJ1-2
DNA: TGTGCCAGCAGTACGGCCCCTGGACAGGGGGCAGGAGGCTACACCTTC
CDR3: CASSTAPGQGAGGYTF

size: NA
V: TRBV5-1
D: NA
J: TRBJ1-3
DNA: TGCGCCAGCAGCGAGGGGACGGTTATTAACACCATATATTTT
CDR3: CASSEGTVINTIYF